This is a list of T cell receptor beta chains from one sample in a study of PD-L1 blockade in urothelial cancer. The protocol was immunoSEQ multiplex PCR, while the TCRdb copy is restricted to in-frame clones and leaves out a portion. The sample lists some 31,000 clones; less than 90% were seen once. The source material was PBMCs, sampled around atezolizumab (anti-PD-L1) treatment. Receptor source: a man in his 70s with urothelial cancer. CDR3s leave out the opening cysteine and the closing phenylalanine or tryptophan. Clone size is stated in some rows and not others, as once, few, many or a class when expanded.

>TRBV5-1|once|TRBJ2-2
ASSPRTAAGELF
>TRBV7-2|-|TRBJ2-5
ASSLGGLAGGFQETQY
>TRBV2|-|TRBJ2-5
ASSRERETQY
>TRBV2|-|TRBJ1-5
ASSATGGRQPQH
>TRBV4-2|-|TRBJ2-3
ASSQEWGRRADTQY
>TRBV7-2|few|TRBJ1-2
ASSLSSRAPTYGYT
>TRBV7-3|-|TRBJ2-1
ASSLGRQGVGEQF
>TRBV5-8|few|TRBJ1-1
ASSQNRDRGYLNTEAF
>TRBV7-8|-|TRBJ1-1
ASSRPDSVAF
>TRBV11-3|-|TRBJ2-3
ASSPGTSVTDTQY
>TRBV28|-|TRBJ2-1
ASSSGTSGGGEQF
>TRBV4-1|-|TRBJ2-2
ASSDPGTWNTGELF
>TRBV5-1|-|TRBJ1-5
ASSLGTGRNDQPQH
>TRBV7-2|-|TRBJ2-1
ASSLGMAGSGNEQF
>TRBV29-1|-|TRBJ2-1
SVDGLAGGENEQF
>TRBV6-5|-|TRBJ1-1
ASSFRGGPAF
>TRBV7-2|-|TRBJ1-1
ASSLQAGGTEAF